This T cell receptor (beta chain) came from a study of T cells after yellow fever vaccination (dated by TCRdb to the late 2010s). General notes on the study: Libraries from fractions with low cell numbers were prepared with the SMART-Seq v4 Ultra Low Input RNA kit. Blood was collected at multiple timepoints before and after primary and secondary immunization, and bulk PBMC replicates and cell subsets were isolated. To track T-cell clones before and after primary and booster YFV17D yellow fever vaccination, bulk TCR alpha and beta repertoires were sequenced longitudinally. The cohort comprised two healthy male donors, one aged 18 to 29 and one aged 30 to 39 years.

As encoded in the germline V gene, CDR1 is KGHSH while CDR2 is LQKENI. The CDR3, from cysteine to phenylalanine, totals 14 residues. The sequence is cut down to CDR3 DNA, 42 bases in frame from base 1. From V the trimming removes 6 bases and from J it removes 8 bases, while the gene matches leave 12 bases of the junction unaccounted for. As concerns this clonotype: Its antigen target is currently unknown. No qualities accompany the bases; no much larger clone lies one base away.

The reads were generated on an Illumina NovaSeq 6000. TCR cDNA was synthesized by 5'RACE template switching, through which a universal primer site and unique molecular identifiers were introduced. Priming for cDNA synthesis came from both the TCR alpha and TCR beta constant segments. Libraries were amplified in two PCR steps, with sample barcodes and sequencing adapters added in the second step. Libraries were sequenced on Illumina HiSeq 2500 (2x100 bp) or NovaSeq (2x150 bp). Per the source publication's procedure: MIGEC handled demultiplexing of reads and collapsing into UMI consensus sequences, while MiXCR performed V(D)J alignment. Vaccine-responding clonotypes were identified with edgeR using replicate PBMC samples, with FDR below 0.01 and a log2 fold change above 5 up to day 15 being required. CD4 or CD8 identity was assigned to each bulk clonotype according to whether the clonotype was present at higher abundance in the sequenced CD4 repertoire or the sequenced CD8 repertoire. Starting from the raw public reads, TCRdb applied fastp trimming at Q25, assembled clones with MiXCR and retained in-frame beta chains. Identical CDR3 proteins give one entry, which carries the most common genes and DNA. These V and J calls rely on TCRdb rather than the paper's analysis. The table for this sample lists 340,000 or so distinct CDR3 sequences; approximately 12% of them were counted only once. Jointly, the top ten make up 2.5% to 4% of the sample.

Overall results and qualifications from the work: After the booster, most of the clones that had expanded following primary vaccination were detected again (96% of CD4 and around 88% of CD8), which suggests that memory was broadly maintained. Because abundant contaminating clonotypes from the bulk population could be contained in FACS-sorted repertoires, computational filtering was required. A small share of clonotypes occurred in both CD4 and CD8 compartments, likely arising from convergent recombination. The study included only a couple of donors, which limits how far the findings can be generalized. Compared with the primary T-cell response, the secondary T-cell response was faster but weaker, reaching its peak on day 5 rather than on day 15.

The treatment or condition label, as the study defines it: live attenuated yellow fever vaccine strain. PBMCs were isolated from peripheral blood using a standard Ficoll-Paque protocol. Dynabeads CD4 and CD8 positive selection kits were used to isolate CD4 and CD8 T-cell fractions. TriZol was used to extract RNA from bulk PBMCs, from CD4 and CD8 fractions, and from dextramer-positive and dextramer-negative fractions. Sequenced here: CD4+ T cells sorted from PBMCs, sampled 15 days after the yellow fever booster vaccination. The V and J genes are TRBV18 and TRBJ1-1, with 7 bases matching TRBD1. The sequence was obtained from a man in his late teens or twenties who received the YFV17D yellow fever vaccine. The CDR3 is CASSPDRVTPEAFF. The sequenced DNA is TGTGCCAGCTCGCCAGACAGGGTAACGCCGGAAGCTTTCTTT.